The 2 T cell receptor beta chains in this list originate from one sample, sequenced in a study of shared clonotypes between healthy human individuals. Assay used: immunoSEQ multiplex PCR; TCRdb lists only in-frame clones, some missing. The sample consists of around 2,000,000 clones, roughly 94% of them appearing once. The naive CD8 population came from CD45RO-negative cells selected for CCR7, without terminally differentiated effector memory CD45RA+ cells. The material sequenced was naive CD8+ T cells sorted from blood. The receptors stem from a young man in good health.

CDR3 protein: CASSDVGASSYNEQFF. The CDR3 DNA is TGCGCCAGCAGTGACGTTGGGGCTAGCTCCTACAATGAGCAGTTCTTC. The V call is TRBV10-1, the J call TRBJ2-1, with a possible D match to TRBD1 (5 bases). Germline assignment: CDR1 WNHNN and CDR2 SYGVQD (reference sequence). The CDR3 has 16 amino acids. With 3 bases removed from V and 0 bases from J, the gap between germline ends came to 12 bases.

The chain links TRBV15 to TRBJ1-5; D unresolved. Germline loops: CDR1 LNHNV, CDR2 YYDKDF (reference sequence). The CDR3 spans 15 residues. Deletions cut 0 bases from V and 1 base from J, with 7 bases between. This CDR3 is CATSRDLLSNQPQHF. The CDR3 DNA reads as TGTGCCACCAGCAGAGATCTGCTGAGCAATCAGCCCCAGCATTTT.